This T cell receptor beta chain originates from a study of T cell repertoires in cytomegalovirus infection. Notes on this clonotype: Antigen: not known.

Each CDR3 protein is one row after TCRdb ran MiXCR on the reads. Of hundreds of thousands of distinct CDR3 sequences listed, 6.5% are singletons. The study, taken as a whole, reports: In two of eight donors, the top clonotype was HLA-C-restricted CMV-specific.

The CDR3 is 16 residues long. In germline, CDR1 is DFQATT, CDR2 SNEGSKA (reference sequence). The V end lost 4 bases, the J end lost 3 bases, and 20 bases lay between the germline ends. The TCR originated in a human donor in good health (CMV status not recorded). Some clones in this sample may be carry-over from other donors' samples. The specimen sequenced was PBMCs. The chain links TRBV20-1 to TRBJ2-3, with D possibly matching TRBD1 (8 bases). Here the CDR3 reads CSAIHPDREGTDTQYF. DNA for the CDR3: TGCAGTGCTATTCACCCGGACAGGGAGGGAACAGATACGCAGTATTTT.